Listed here is a single T cell receptor beta chain. This clonotype was counted only a few times. What this receptor recognizes is not known. Per-base qualities were not stored, and no clone one base away is much larger. The data belong to a study of CD8 T cells in ankylosing spondylitis listed by TCRdb under 2017. Regarding the study in general: The study profiled T cell receptor beta repertoires in healthy donors and ankylosing spondylitis patients to find disease-linked TCR variants. In total, the full study cohort was made up of some 110 healthy donors and 25 ankylosing spondylitis patients. Peripheral blood was sampled, and synovial fluid was additionally collected from ankylosing spondylitis patients. General findings and caveats noted by the study authors: Some motif variants had previously been reported in the synovial fluid and blood of reactive arthritis patients, which suggests shared mechanisms of disease initiation. Significant enrichment of the disease-linked clones was reported in matched synovial fluid samples from ankylosing spondylitis patients. A TCR beta motif made up of under ten highly homologous amino acid variants appeared to be characteristic of blood from ankylosing spondylitis patients. The disease-linked clones had a CD8+ phenotype and were found at relatively low frequencies in peripheral blood.

CDR1 and CDR2 are read off the germline V gene as SGDLS and YYNGEE. V is trimmed back by 1 base and J by 4 bases, and the junction contains 3 bases that no gene match accounts for. Taken from cysteine to phenylalanine, the CDR3 has 15 residues. Only CDR3 DNA remains: 45 bases, in frame from the first base. Sequencing took place on an Illumina HiSeq 2500. Quantitative 5'-RACE with molecular barcodes was the method used to prepare the TCR beta libraries. Per the authors' processing: A new computational method based on a probabilistic model of VDJ rearrangement was used to identify disease-linked TCR variants. TCRdb's own reprocessing of the public reads used fastp at Q25 and MiXCR and kept productive beta chains. Rows with a matching CDR3 protein are joined into one entry that keeps the most common DNA and genes. The V and J calls were determined by TCRdb, not by the authors. Here the sample has around 330,000 distinct CDR3 sequences; about 9.9% occur a single time. 8% to 9.5% of the sample lies in the top ten.

The sequence derives from a female donor with ankylosing spondylitis or in good health (not recorded which). Recombination connected TRBV9 to TRBJ2-4; the central 9 bases match TRBD2. Sequencing used blood, either unsorted or a sorted T cell fraction (not recorded which). The CDR3 is CASSVTSGGKNIQYF. The DNA is as follows: TGTGCCAGCAGCGTAACCAGCGGGGGGAAAAACATTCAGTACTTC.